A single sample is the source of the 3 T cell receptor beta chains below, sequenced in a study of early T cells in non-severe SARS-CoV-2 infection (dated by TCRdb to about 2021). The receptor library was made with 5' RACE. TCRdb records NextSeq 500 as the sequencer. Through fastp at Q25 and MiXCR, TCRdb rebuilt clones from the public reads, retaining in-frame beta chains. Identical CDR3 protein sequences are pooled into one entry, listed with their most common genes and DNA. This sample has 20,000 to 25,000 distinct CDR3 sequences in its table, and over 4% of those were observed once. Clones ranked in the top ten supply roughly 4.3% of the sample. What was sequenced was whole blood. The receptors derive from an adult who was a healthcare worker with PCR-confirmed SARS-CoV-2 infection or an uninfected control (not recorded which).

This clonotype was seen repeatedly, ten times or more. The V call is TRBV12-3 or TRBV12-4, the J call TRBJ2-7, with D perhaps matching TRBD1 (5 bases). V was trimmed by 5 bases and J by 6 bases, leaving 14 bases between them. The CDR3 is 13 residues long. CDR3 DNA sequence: TGTGCCAGCAGTACTGAAGCTGGGGCCGAGCAGTACTTC. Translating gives CASSTEAGAEQYF.

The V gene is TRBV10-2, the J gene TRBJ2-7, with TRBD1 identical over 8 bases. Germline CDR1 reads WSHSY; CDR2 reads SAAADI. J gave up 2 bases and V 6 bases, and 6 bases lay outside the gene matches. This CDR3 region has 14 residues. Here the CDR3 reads CASRSGQAAYEQYF. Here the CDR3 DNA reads TGCGCCAGCAGGTCGGGACAGGCTGCCTACGAGCAGTACTTC.

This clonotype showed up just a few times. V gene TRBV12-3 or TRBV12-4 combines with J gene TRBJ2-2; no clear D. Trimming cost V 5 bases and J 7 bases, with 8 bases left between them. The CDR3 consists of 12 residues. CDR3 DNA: TGTGCCAGCAGTCCTTCTGTCGGGGAGCTGTTTTTT. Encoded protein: CASSPSVGELFF.